The present T cell receptor beta chain was sequenced within a study of blood T cell repertoires in COVID-19. Study-wide background: Spain, Italy and the United States supplied samples that represented acute and convalescent COVID-19.

TCRdb's table, derived via immunoSEQ multiplex PCR, lists solely in-frame clones and lacks some. The sample includes about 270,000 clones, 85% to 90% of them seen just once. The CDR3 is made up of 17 amino acids. V was trimmed by 3 bases and J by 6 bases, leaving 22 bases between them. Germline V lookup: CDR1 SGHRS, CDR2 YFSETQ. The sample comprised PBMCs or T cells enriched from blood (not recorded which). The receptor comes from a woman in her 30s with acute COVID-19. J is TRBJ2-1 and V is TRBV5-1; a weak D match, TRBD2 (6 bases). CDR3 region: CASSSTPGGLVVNEQFF. In DNA form, the CDR3 reads TGCGCCAGCAGCTCTACTCCCGGAGGGCTAGTTGTCAATGAGCAGTTCTTC.